The table lists the clone carrying this T cell receptor (beta chain) with a count of one. Its specificity is unknown. These data originate in a study of T cell responses to AZD1222 COVID-19 vaccine. Study results and caveats: Just a handful of people given AZD1222 tested seropositive at baseline.

This table comes from immunoSEQ multiplex PCR, and its TCRdb copy is limited to in-frame clones, with some not included. The table includes roughly 110,000 clones, under 95% detected once. V shed 4 bases and J 2 bases; nucleotides not matched to a gene: 4. The CDR3 has 14 amino acids. Germline CDR1 and CDR2: SNHLY and FYNNEI. This TCR was recovered from an adult in good health. Specimen: peripheral blood, collected on day 0 of AZD1222 vaccination. The rearrangement joins TRBV2 to TRBJ2-5, with 7 bases fitting TRBD2. The CDR3 DNA sequence: TGTGCCAGCAGTGGGCGGGGGAGTCAAGAGACCCAGTACTTC. This sequence encodes CASSGRGSQETQYF.